A single sample gave rise to the 7 T cell receptor beta chains below, sequenced in a study of T cells in women clearing cervical HPV infection. TCRdb's copy holds only in-frame clones and misses some; the assay was immunoSEQ multiplex PCR. In total, the table holds under 40,000 clones. Source material: blood buffy coat. Receptor source: a woman between 18 and 70 years old with a cervical HPV16 infection that either progressed to CIN3+ or cleared (not recorded which).

As regards this clone: The observed sequence ends 3 residues before the CDR3 terminus, with the missing tail filled in from the germline J gene. The chain uses TRBV2 and TRBJ2-4; possibly TRBD2 for D (6 bases). Germline CDR1 and CDR2: SNHLY and FYNNEI. V was pared by 7 bases and J by 0 bases, with 16 bases between. This CDR3 contains 16 residues. The CDR3 spells CASIEGGGLAKNIQYF. Partial CDR3 DNA: TGTGCCAGCATCGAGGGTGGGGGACTAGCCAAAAACATT.

Incomplete CDR3 DNA: TGTGCCAGCAGTGAAGCGGGACTTCACAATGAG. Protein sequence: CASSEAGLHNE. The CDR3, in full, reads CASSEAGLHNEQFF. The chain has TRBV6-1 and TRBJ2-1; weak D call: TRBD2 (6 bases). The read terminates 3 residues ahead of where the CDR3 ends, so the germline J gene completes it. Between the trimmed V and J ends, which lost 0 bases and 5 bases, there was a span of 8 bases. CDR1 is MNHNS and CDR2 is SASEGT in the germline V gene. The CDR3 has 14 residues.

Comment on this clone: The read is 3 residues too short to cover the CDR3 end, so that end is filled in from the germline J gene. The V and J genes are TRBV14 and TRBJ1-2; possible D gene TRBD1, 5 bases. Trimming pared 4 bases from V and 4 bases from J, leaving 13 bases between. Germline CDR1 and CDR2: SGHDN and FVKESK. The CDR3 contains 14 residues. This CDR3 is CASSPIGDFYGYTF. The sequenced part of the CDR3 DNA is TGTGCCAGCAGCCCAATCGGGGACTTCTATGGC.

Comment on this clone: The read gets to within 3 residues of the CDR3 end, and the germline J gene fills in the rest. This chain uses TRBV20-1 with TRBJ2-7; TRBD1 agrees at 11 bases. Germline lookup yields CDR1 DFQATT and CDR2 SNEGSKA (reference sequence). J gave up 5 bases and V 5 bases, and 8 bases lay outside the gene matches. This CDR3 contains 14 residues. CDR3 sequence reads: CSAPHPGQGDEQYF. The sequenced CDR3 bases are TGCAGTGCTCCTCATCCGGGACAGGGGGACGAG.

The DNA read from the CDR3 is TGCAGTGCTAGAGGGTCGTCCGGTCAGGGTGAC. Protein product: CSARGSSGQGD. The entire CDR3 protein reads CSARGSSGQGDYTF. The V and J genes are TRBV20-1 and TRBJ1-2; tentatively, D is TRBD1 (5 bases). The read ends 3 residues before the CDR3 terminus; that terminus is restored from the germline J gene. CDR1 is DFQATT and CDR2 is SNEGSKA in the germline V gene (reference sequence). CDR3 length: 14 amino acids.

Notes on this clone: The read gets to within 3 residues of the CDR3 end, and the germline J gene fills in the rest. This rearrangement joins TRBV2 to TRBJ2-7, with a possible D match to TRBD1 (6 bases). V dropped 1 base and J dropped 6 bases, with 16 bases sitting between them. The germline V gene encodes CDR1 SNHLY and CDR2 FYNNEI. The CDR3 sequence is 15 residues long. This CDR3 is CASSEGGRPYGEQYF. CDR3 DNA (partial): TGTGCCAGCAGTGAAGGGGGGCGGCCGTACGGCGAG.

On this clone: The read ends 3 residues before the CDR3 terminus; that terminus is restored from the germline J gene. The chain links TRBV2 to TRBJ1-1; maybe TRBD1 (5 bases). Trimming removed 6 bases from V and 2 bases from J, with 13 bases in between. Germline CDR1 is SNHLY and CDR2 is FYNNEI. CDR3 size: 14 residues. The CDR3 bases that were read are TGTGCCAGCAGCCTCGGGGGGGGTAACACTGAA. Translating it yields CASSLGGGNTE. The entire CDR3 reads CASSLGGGNTEAFF.